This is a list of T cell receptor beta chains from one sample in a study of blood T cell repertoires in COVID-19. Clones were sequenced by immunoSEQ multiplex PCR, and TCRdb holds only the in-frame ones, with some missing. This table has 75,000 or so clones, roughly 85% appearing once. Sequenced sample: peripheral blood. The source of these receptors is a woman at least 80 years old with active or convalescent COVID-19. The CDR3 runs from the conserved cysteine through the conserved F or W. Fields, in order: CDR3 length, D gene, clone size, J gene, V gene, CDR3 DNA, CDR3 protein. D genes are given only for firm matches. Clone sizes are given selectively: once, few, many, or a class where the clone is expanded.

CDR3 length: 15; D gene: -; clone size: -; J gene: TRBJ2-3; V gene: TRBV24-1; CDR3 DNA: TGTGCCACCAGTGATTTGAGCGATACTACAGATACGCAGTATTTT; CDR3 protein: CATSDLSDTTDTQYF
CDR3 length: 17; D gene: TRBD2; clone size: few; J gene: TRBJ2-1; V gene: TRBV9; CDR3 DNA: TGTGCCAGCAGCGCCTGGACTAGCGGGGGCCGCTACAATGAGCAGTTCTTC; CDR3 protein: CASSAWTSGGRYNEQFF
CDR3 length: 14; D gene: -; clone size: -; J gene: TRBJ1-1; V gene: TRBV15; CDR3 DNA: TGTGCCACCAGCAGAGATCCGGGAATCACTGAAGCTTTCTTT; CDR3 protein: CATSRDPGITEAFF
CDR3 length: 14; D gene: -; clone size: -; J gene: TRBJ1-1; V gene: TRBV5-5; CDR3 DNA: TGTGCCAGCAGCCCCCAGTATGGGAACACTGAAGCTTTCTTT; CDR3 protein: CASSPQYGNTEAFF
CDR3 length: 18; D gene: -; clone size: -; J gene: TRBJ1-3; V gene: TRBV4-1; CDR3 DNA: TGCGCCAGCAGCCAGAGGACGGGGAACAGTCTGGTTGGAAACACCATATATTTT; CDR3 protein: CASSQRTGNSLVGNTIYF
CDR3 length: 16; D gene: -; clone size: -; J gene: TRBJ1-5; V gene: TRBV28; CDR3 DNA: TGTGCCAGCAGTTTCCCACAGGGTAGTAGCAATCAGCCCCAGCATTTT; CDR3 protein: CASSFPQGSSNQPQHF
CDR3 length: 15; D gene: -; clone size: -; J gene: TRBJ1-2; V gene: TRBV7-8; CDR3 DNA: TGTGCCAGCACCCCGTTTCGCCGCGGAAACTATGGCTACACCTTC; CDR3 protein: CASTPFRRGNYGYTF
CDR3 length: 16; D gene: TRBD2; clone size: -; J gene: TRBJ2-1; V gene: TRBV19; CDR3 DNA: TGTGCCAGTAGTATGGGGTCGATCGGGGGGGCCGTTGAGCAGTTCTTC; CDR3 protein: CASSMGSIGGAVEQFF
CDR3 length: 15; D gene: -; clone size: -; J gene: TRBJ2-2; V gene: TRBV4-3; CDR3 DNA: TGCGCCAGCAGGGGTGTTGGCAGGGGCACCGGGGAGCTGTTTTTT; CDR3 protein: CASRGVGRGTGELFF
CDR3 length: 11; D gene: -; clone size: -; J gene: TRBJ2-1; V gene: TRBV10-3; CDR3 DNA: TGTGCCATCCTAAACTACAATGAGCAGTTCTTC; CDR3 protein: CAILNYNEQFF
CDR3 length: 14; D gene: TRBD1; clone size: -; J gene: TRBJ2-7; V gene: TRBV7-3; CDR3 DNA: TGTGCCAGCAGCTCACAGGGGGATTCCTACGAGCAGTACTTC; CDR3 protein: CASSSQGDSYEQYF
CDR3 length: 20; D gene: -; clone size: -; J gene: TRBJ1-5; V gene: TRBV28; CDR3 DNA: TGTGCCAGCAGTCTCGCCTCCAGGGCATTCGGAAATAACGGCAATCAGCCCCAGCATTTT; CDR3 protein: CASSLASRAFGNNGNQPQHF
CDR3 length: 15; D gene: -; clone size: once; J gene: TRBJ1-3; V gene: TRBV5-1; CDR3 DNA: TGCGCCAGCAGCTTGGTAGAGGGTGCCGGAAACACCATATATTTT; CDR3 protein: CASSLVEGAGNTIYF
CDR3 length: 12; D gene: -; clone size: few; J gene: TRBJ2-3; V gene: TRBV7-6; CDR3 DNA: TGTGCCAGTAGGGGTGTGTCAGATACGCAGTATTTT; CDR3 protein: CASRGVSDTQYF
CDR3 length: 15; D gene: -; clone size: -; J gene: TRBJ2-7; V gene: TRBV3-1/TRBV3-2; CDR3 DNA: TGTGCCAGCAGCCAAGTAGCGGGACAGGGCCTTCCGCAGTACTTC; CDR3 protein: CASSQVAGQGLPQYF
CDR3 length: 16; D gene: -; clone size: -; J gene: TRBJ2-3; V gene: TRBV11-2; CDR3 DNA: TGTGCCAGCAGGCCTTGGGGAGGCGCCGGCACAGATACGCAGTATTTT; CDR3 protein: CASRPWGGAGTDTQYF
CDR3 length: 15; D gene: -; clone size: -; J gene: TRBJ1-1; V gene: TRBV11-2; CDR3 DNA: TGTGCCAGCAGCCGGTCCACGGGTATGAACACTGAAGCTTTCTTT; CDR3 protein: CASSRSTGMNTEAFF
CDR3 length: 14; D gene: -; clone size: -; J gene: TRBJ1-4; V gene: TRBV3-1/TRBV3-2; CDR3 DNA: TGTGCCAGCAGCCAAGATACAGGGAGGGGAAAACTGTTTTTT; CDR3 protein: CASSQDTGRGKLFF
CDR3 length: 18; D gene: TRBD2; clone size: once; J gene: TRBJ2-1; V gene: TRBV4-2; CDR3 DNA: TGTGCCAGCAGCCAAGGCGGGGGGACTAGCGGGAGGGACAATGAGCAGTTCTTC; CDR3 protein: CASSQGGGTSGRDNEQFF
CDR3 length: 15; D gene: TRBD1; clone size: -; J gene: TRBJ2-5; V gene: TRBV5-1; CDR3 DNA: TGCGCCAGCAGCGAGGGACAGGGGGGCAAAGAGGACCAGTACTTC; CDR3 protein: CASSEGQGGKEDQYF
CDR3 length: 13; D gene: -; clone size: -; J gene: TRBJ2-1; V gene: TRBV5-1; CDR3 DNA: TGCGCCAGCAGCGCGGGACTTTACAATGAGCAGTTCTTC; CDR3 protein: CASSAGLYNEQFF
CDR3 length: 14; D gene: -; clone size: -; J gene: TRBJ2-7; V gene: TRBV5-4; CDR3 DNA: TGTGCCAGCAGCCCAGCGGGACAGGTGCACGAGCAGTACTTC; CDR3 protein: CASSPAGQVHEQYF
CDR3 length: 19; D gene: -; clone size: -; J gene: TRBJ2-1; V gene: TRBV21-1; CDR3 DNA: TGTGCCAGCAGCGCCGGGAAAGAGGCTAGCGGGAACTACTACAATGAGCAGTTCTTC; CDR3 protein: CASSAGKEASGNYYNEQFF
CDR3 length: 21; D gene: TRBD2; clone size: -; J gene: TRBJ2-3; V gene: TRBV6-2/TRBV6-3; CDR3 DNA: TGTGCCAGCAGTTACTCGAGTCGAGCGGGGAGGGCCGAATCTAGCACAGATACGCAGTATTTT; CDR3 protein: CASSYSSRAGRAESSTDTQYF
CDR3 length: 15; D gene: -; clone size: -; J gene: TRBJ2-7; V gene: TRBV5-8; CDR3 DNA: TGTGCCAGCAGCTTGTCCGGGAGAGGGTCCTACGAGCAGTACTTC; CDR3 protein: CASSLSGRGSYEQYF
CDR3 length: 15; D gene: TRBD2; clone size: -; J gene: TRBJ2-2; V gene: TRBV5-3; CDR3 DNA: TGTGCCAGAAGGGGCAAGCGGGAAAGGACCGGGGAGCTGTTTTTT; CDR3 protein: CARRGKRERTGELFF
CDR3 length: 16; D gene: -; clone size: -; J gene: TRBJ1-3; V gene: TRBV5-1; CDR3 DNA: TGCGCCAGCAGCGAACAATCGGCGGGTTCTGGAAACACCATATATTTT; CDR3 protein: CASSEQSAGSGNTIYF
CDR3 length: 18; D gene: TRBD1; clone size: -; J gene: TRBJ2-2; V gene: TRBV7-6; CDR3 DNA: TGTGCCAGCAGCCCATTACGGACAGGGCAAACTTTCACCGGGGAGCTGTTTTTT; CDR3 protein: CASSPLRTGQTFTGELFF
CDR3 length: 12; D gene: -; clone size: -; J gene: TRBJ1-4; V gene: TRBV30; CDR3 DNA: TGTGCCTGGAGTGGGGAGCATGAAAAACTGTTTTTT; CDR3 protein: CAWSGEHEKLFF
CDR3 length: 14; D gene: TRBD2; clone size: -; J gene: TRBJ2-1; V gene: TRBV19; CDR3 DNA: TGTGCCAGTAGTATAGGCGGGGGGGCCCATGAGCAGTTCTTC; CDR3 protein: CASSIGGGAHEQFF
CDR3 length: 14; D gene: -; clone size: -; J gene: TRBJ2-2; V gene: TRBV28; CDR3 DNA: TGTGCCAGCAGATCTCGCGGGTACACCGGGGAGCTGTTTTTT; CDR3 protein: CASRSRGYTGELFF
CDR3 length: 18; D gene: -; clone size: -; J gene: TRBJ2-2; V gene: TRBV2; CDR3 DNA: TGTGCCAGCAGTGAAAGGGCTACCTCATTAAAGGGGACCGGGGAGCTGTTTTTT; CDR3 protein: CASSERATSLKGTGELFF
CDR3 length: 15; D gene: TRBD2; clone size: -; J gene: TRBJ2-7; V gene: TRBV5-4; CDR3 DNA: TGTGCCAGCACCCGCGCGGGGGGTAGTTCTTACGAGCAGTACTTC; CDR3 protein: CASTRAGGSSYEQYF
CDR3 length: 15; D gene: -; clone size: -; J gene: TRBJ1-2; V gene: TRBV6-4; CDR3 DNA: TGTGCCAGCAGTGCCAACGCCGGGCCATCGGGAGGCTACACCTTC; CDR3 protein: CASSANAGPSGGYTF
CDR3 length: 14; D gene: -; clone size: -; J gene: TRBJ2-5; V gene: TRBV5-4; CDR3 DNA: TGTGCCAGCAGCTTGGCCACGGCGGGGGAGACCCAGTACTTC; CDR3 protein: CASSLATAGETQYF
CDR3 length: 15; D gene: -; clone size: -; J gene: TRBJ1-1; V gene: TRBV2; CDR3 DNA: TGTGCCAGCAGTGAAGGGGTAGGAGGAGGGACTGAAGCTTTCTTT; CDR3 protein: CASSEGVGGGTEAFF
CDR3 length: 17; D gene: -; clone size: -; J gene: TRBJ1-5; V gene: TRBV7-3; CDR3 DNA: TGTGCCAGCAGCCCTGGGGGGGAACAGGTCGTCCCCCAGCCCCAGCATTTT; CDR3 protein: CASSPGGEQVVPQPQHF
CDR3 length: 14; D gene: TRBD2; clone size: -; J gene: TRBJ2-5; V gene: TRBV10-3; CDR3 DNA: TGTGCCATCGGGACTAGCGGGGGAGACGAGACCCAGTACTTC; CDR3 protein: CAIGTSGGDETQYF
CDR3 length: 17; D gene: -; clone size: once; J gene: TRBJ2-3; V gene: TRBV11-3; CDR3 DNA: TGTGCCAGCAGCTCACGAACAGGGAATCCTAGCACAGATACGCAGTATTTT; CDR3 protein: CASSSRTGNPSTDTQYF
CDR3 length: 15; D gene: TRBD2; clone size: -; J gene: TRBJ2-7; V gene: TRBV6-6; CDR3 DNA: TGTGCCAGCAGTTACTCTTCCCTAGCGGGAGCTGAGCAGTACTTC; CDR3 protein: CASSYSSLAGAEQYF
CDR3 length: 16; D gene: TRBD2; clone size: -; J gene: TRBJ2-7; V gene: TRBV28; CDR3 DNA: TGTGCCAGCAGTTTGCCCGGGACTAGCGGGAAGTCCGAGCAGTACTTC; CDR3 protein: CASSLPGTSGKSEQYF
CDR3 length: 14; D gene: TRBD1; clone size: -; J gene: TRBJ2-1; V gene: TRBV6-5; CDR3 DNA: TGTGCCAGCAGTTATTCGGACAGGTACAATGAGCAGTTCTTC; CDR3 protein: CASSYSDRYNEQFF
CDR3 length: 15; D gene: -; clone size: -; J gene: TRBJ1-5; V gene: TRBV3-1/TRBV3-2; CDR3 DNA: TGTGCCAGCAGCCAGACGACAGGATGGAATCAGCCCCAGCATTTT; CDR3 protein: CASSQTTGWNQPQHF
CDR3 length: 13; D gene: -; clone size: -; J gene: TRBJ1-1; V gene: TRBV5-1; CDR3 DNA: TGCGCCAGCAGCTCAGGACAAGTCACTGAAGCTTTCTTT; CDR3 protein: CASSSGQVTEAFF
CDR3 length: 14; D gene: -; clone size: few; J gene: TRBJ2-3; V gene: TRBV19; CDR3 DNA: TGTGCCAGTAGTATAAGGAGAGCCACAGATACGCAGTATTTT; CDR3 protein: CASSIRRATDTQYF
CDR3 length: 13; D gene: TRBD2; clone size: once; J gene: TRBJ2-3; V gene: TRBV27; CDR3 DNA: TGTGCCTCCTCTCGGGGGGGCGCAGATACGCAGTATTTT; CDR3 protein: CASSRGGADTQYF